Included here is one T cell receptor beta chain sequence, with context. The data are from a study of blood T cells in healthy people across ages. The length of the CDR3 is 18 residues. Trimming shortened V by 7 bases and J by 0 bases, and 23 bases separated the two germline ends. CDR1 and CDR2 from the germline V gene are MNHEY and SVGEGT. Together with a sample-barcoded 5' primer, a J-beta primer mix was included in a second PCR lasting about 6 to 11 cycles. TCRdb redid the calling of the 5' RACE reads with MiXCR, one entry per CDR3 protein. The sample lists approximately 830,000 distinct CDR3 sequences; approximately 67% were seen once.

The TCR originated in a man younger than 40 in good health. This chain links TRBV6-2 or TRBV6-3 with TRBJ2-3, with D possibly being TRBD2 (7 bases). Sequencing was carried out using blood. The CDR3 DNA is TGTGCCAGCACCTGGGGGCGGGGGAGAGCTCCTAGCACAGATACGCAGTATTTT. As protein: CASTWGRGRAPSTDTQYF.